Following are 30 T cell receptor beta chains from one sample sequenced in a study of shared clonotypes between healthy human individuals. Generated by immunoSEQ multiplex PCR, the TCRdb table keeps only in-frame clones and is missing some. The sample comprises nearly 2 million clones, less than 95% of which are singletons, and 1.2% rests with the top ten. As defined, naive CD8 cells were CD45RO-negative and positively selected for CCR7, with terminally differentiated effector memory CD45RA+ cells excluded. The material sequenced was naive CD8+ T cells sorted from blood. The receptors here all came from a man aged 18 to 35 in good health.

The V gene is TRBV18, the J gene TRBJ2-7; D is tentatively TRBD1 or TRBD2 (5 bases each). The CDR3 is 15 amino acids. The V end lost 2 bases, the J end lost 3 bases, and 14 bases lay between the germline ends. The germline V gene has CDR1 KGHSH and CDR2 LQKENI. The DNA for the CDR3 is TGTGCCAGCTCACCAGGGGGAGTCCCAATCTACGAGCAGTACTTC. Translation: CASSPGGVPIYEQYF.

The chain has TRBV30 and TRBJ2-1; 7 bases are shared with TRBD2. Germline V gene sequence: CDR1 GTSNPN, CDR2 SVGIG (reference sequence). V shed 3 bases, J shed 7 bases, and the junction held 6 bases outside the gene matches. This CDR3 has 13 residues. The CDR3 loop reads CAWRREGRNEQFF. DNA for the CDR3: TGTGCCTGGAGGAGGGAGGGGAGGAATGAGCAGTTCTTC.

The chain employs TRBV11-3 and TRBJ2-3; D gene ambiguous. V dropped 5 bases and J dropped 4 bases, with 7 bases sitting between them. This CDR3 comprises 12 residues. Germline CDR1 reads SGHNT; CDR2 reads YENEEA. The CDR3 DNA reads as TGTGCCAGCAGCCTGGACGCAGATACGCAGTATTTT. Its protein product is CASSLDADTQYF.

Only one count was recorded for this clone. This sequence joins TRBV4-1 and TRBJ2-1, with D tentatively TRBD1 (5 bases). Between the trimmed V and J ends, which lost 4 bases and 3 bases, there was a span of 7 bases. This CDR3 region has 13 residues. The germline gives CDR1 MGHRA, CDR2 YSYEKL. In nucleotides, the CDR3 is TGCGCCAGCAGCCTGGACATCTACAATGAGCAGTTCTTC. Its translation is CASSLDIYNEQFF.

The V gene is TRBV9, the J gene TRBJ1-6; no reliable D call. V was clipped by 0 bases and J by 8 bases, with 9 bases between them. This CDR3 is 14 amino acids long. The germline gives CDR1 SGDLS, CDR2 YYNGEE. The CDR3 sequence: CASSVEARDSPLHF. In nucleotides, the CDR3 is TGTGCCAGCAGCGTAGAGGCAAGAGATTCACCCCTCCACTTT. The complete variable domain, with remaining parts taken from reference TRBV9 and TRBJ1-6, reads DSGVTQTPKHLITATGQRVTLRCSPRSGDLSVYWYQQSLDQGLQFLIQYYNGEERAKGNILERFSAQQFPDLHSELNLSSLELGDSALYFCASSVEARDSPLHFGNGTRLTVT.

The genes are TRBV13 and TRBJ2-1; D gene unclear. Looked up from germline, CDR1 is PRHDT and CDR2 is FYEKMQ (reference sequence). V lost 3 bases to trimming and J lost 7 bases, with 7 bases between them. This CDR3 contains 12 residues. The CDR3 bases are TGTGCCAGCAGCTTGACCATGAATGAGCAGTTCTTC. The encoded protein is CASSLTMNEQFF. Complete variable domain (other parts from reference TRBV13 and TRBJ2-1): AAGVIQSPRHLIKEKRETATLKCYPIPRHDTVYWYQQGPGQDPQFLISFYEKMQSDKGSIPDRFSAQQFSDYHSELNMSSLELGDSALYFCASSLTMNEQFFGPGTRLTVL.

This clone was observed once. The gene calls are TRBV2 and TRBJ2-1; the match to TRBD2 covers 10 bases. CDR1 is SNHLY and CDR2 is FYNNEI in the germline V gene. V shed 9 bases, J shed 6 bases, and the junction held 8 bases outside the gene matches. This CDR3 comprises 14 residues. CDR3 in amino acids: CARESGRAGNEQFF. The CDR3 DNA is TGTGCCAGGGAAAGCGGGAGGGCCGGCAATGAGCAGTTCTTC.

CDR3 region: CASNLGDTEAFF. The DNA for the CDR3 is TGTGCCAGTAATCTGGGGGACACTGAAGCTTTCTTT. The chain uses TRBV19 and TRBJ1-1; possibly TRBD1 for D (5 bases). V shed 7 bases and J shed 3 bases, with 9 bases lying between them. CDR3 length: 12 amino acids. CDR1 and CDR2 (germline): LNHDA, SQIVND (reference sequence).

This chain links TRBV25-1 with TRBJ1-5, with D unresolved. Deletions cut 3 bases from V and 4 bases from J, with 10 bases between. In germline, CDR1 is MGHDK, CDR2 SYGVNS. The CDR3 is 14 amino acids. CDR3 DNA: TGTGCCAGCAGTGAGGGAACGGTGAATCAGCCCCAGCATTTT. It translates to CASSEGTVNQPQHF.

The chain recombines TRBV28 with TRBJ2-5; D is possibly TRBD1 or TRBD2 (7 bases each). This CDR3 contains 16 residues. The V end was cut by 2 bases, the J end by 4 bases, with 17 bases between. Germline-derived CDR1 and CDR2 are MDHEN and SYDVKM. The CDR3 region has the DNA TGTGCCAGCAGTTTAGGATGGGAGGGGGCAGGAGAGACCCAGTACTTC. Translated, it gives CASSLGWEGAGETQYF. Combining the CDR3 with reference TRBV28 and TRBJ2-5 gives the whole variable domain DVKVTQSSRYLVKRTGEKVFLECVQDMDHENMFWYRQDPGLGLRLIYFSYDVKMKEKGDIPEGYSVSREKKERFSLILESASTNQTSMYLCASSLGWEGAGETQYFGPGTRLLVL.

CDR3 DNA: TGTGCCAGCAGTTTGACAGGGGATCAGCCCCAGCATTTT. It codes for CASSLTGDQPQHF. This chain links TRBV6-1 with TRBJ1-5; 8 nucleotides align to TRBD1. V lost 5 bases and J lost 5; bases outside the gene matches: 2. The CDR3 loop spans 13 amino acids. Germline CDR1 MNHNS, CDR2 SASEGT.

This clone was counted a single time. The rearrangement joins TRBV30 to TRBJ2-5; D gene ambiguous. The CDR3 has 14 residues. V was shortened by 0 bases and J by 0 bases, with 8 bases between the two germline ends. Germline CDR1 GTSNPN, CDR2 SVGIG (reference sequence). CDR3 loop: CAWSVPHNQETQYF. The DNA for the CDR3 is TGTGCCTGGAGTGTACCACACAACCAAGAGACCCAGTACTTC.

A word on this clone: This sample also contains other DNA sequences that code for the same CDR3. The chain combines TRBV11-2 with TRBJ2-7; D not certain. Germline V gives CDR1 SGHAT, CDR2 FQNNGV. The CDR3 is 13 amino acids. Trimming cost V 3 bases and J 4 bases, with 10 bases left between them. The chain's CDR3 is CASSFGRAYEQYF. CDR3 sequence (DNA): TGTGCCAGCAGCTTTGGCCGAGCTTACGAGCAGTACTTC.

The J gene is TRBJ2-3, the V gene TRBV6-1; TRBD1 matches at 9 bases. Germline assignment: CDR1 MNHNS and CDR2 SASEGT. The CDR3 contains 16 residues. The ends lost 4 bases at V and 2 bases at J; junction bases unmatched: 7. The CDR3 reads CASSVTGTGITDTQYF. CDR3 coding DNA: TGTGCCAGCAGTGTTACCGGGACAGGGATCACAGATACGCAGTATTTT.

The chain is built from TRBV5-6 and TRBJ1-5; 7 nucleotides align to TRBD1. The V gene end was trimmed by 4 bases and the J gene end by 4 bases; junction bases not matched to a gene: 8. Per the germline V gene, CDR1 is SGHDT and CDR2 is YYEEEE. CDR3 length: 15 amino acids. The CDR3 nucleotides read TGTGCCAGCAGCAACGCGGGACAGTTAAATCAGCCCCAGCATTTT. This codes for CASSNAGQLNQPQHF. Combining the CDR3 with reference TRBV5-6 and TRBJ1-5 gives the whole variable domain DAGVTQSPTHLIKTRGQQVTLRCSPKSGHDTVSWYQQALGQGPQFIFQYYEEEERQRGNFPDRFSGHQFPNYSSELNVNALLLGDSALYLCASSNAGQLNQPQHFGDGTRLSIL.

The rearrangement uses TRBV7-2 and TRBJ2-7; a possible D gene is TRBD2 (6 bases). CDR3 length equals 13 residues. In germline, CDR1 is SGHTA, CDR2 FQGNSA. V lost 5 bases and J lost 0, with 8 bases in between. Here the CDR3 reads CASSETSSYEQYF. CDR3 DNA sequence: TGTGCCAGCAGCGAGACTAGCTCCTACGAGCAGTACTTC. The full variable domain, its missing parts supplied by reference TRBV7-2 and TRBJ2-7, is GAGVSQSPSNKVTEKGKDVELRCDPISGHTALYWYRQSLGQGLEFLIYFQGNSAPDKSGLPSDRFSAERTGGSVSTLTIQRTQQEDSAVYLCASSETSSYEQYFGPGTRLTVT.

The gene calls are TRBV6-6 and TRBJ2-1; perhaps TRBD1 as D (6 bases). V lost 8 bases and J 2 bases, leaving 13 bases between the germline ends. The CDR3 extends over 14 amino acids. Germline loops: CDR1 MNHNY, CDR2 SVGAGI (reference sequence). The CDR3 reads CASAAGAPYNEQFF. The CDR3 DNA sequence: TGTGCCAGCGCCGCAGGGGCCCCCTACAATGAGCAGTTCTTC.

The V gene is TRBV6-5, the J gene TRBJ2-3; D unresolved. This CDR3 is 16 amino acids long. Germline V gene lookup returns CDR1 MNHEY and CDR2 SVGAGI. V lost 0 bases, J lost 3 bases, and 13 bases lay in between. CDR3 nucleotides: TGTGCCAGCAGTTACTCGATGGTTAGGCCAACAGATACGCAGTATTTT. It specifies CASSYSMVRPTDTQYF.

The chain is built from TRBV27 and TRBJ2-7; 9 bases map to TRBD2. Losses at the gene ends were 3 bases for V and 2 bases for J; bases not matched to a gene: 11. Germline assignment: CDR1 MNHEY and CDR2 SMNVEV (reference sequence). The CDR3 has 17 amino acids. Here the CDR3 DNA reads TGTGCCAGCAGTTTCATACCCGTAGCTAGCGGGACCTACGAGCAGTACTTC. This sequence encodes CASSFIPVASGTYEQYF.

The J gene is TRBJ2-7, the V gene TRBV4-1, with TRBD2 matching 7 bases. V was pared by 3 bases and J by 6 bases, with 11 bases of the junction left unmatched. The CDR3 is 15 residues long. CDR1 is MGHRA, CDR2 YSYEKL, per germline. The CDR3 is CASSQDPLGGTEQYF. The CDR3 nucleotides are TGCGCCAGCAGCCAGGACCCTCTGGGGGGGACCGAGCAGTACTTC.

This chain joins TRBV7-6 and TRBJ2-1, with 8 bases that match TRBD1. The V segment lost 2 bases and the J segment 8 bases; nucleotides outside the gene matches: 17. The CDR3 has 18 amino acids. The germline CDR1 and CDR2 sequences are SGHVS and FNYEAQ. DNA for the CDR3: TGTGCCAGCAGCTTACCGGGCCGGACAGGGAGGACGGACGATGAGCAGTTCTTC. Translation gives CASSLPGRTGRTDDEQFF.

Comments on this clone: The same CDR3 is also encoded by other DNA sequences in this sample. The chain carries TRBV28 and TRBJ2-3; tentative D call: TRBD2 (6 bases). Germline V gene sequence: CDR1 MDHEN, CDR2 SYDVKM. This CDR3 comprises 14 residues. V was trimmed by 3 bases and J by 0 bases, leaving 7 bases between them. As DNA, the CDR3 is TGTGCCAGCAGTTTCGGGGGAAGCACAGATACGCAGTATTTT. Translating gives CASSFGGSTDTQYF. The full variable domain, its missing parts supplied by reference TRBV28 and TRBJ2-3, is DVKVTQSSRYLVKRTGEKVFLECVQDMDHENMFWYRQDPGLGLRLIYFSYDVKMKEKGDIPEGYSVSREKKERFSLILESASTNQTSMYLCASSFGGSTDTQYFGPGTRLTVL.

The chain joins TRBV19 to TRBJ1-1; D ambiguous. Trimming took off 6 bases at V and 3 bases at J, with 8 bases between the two ends. CDR3 size: 12 residues. Germline V CDR1 and CDR2: LNHDA, SQIVND (reference sequence). The CDR3 protein is CASRRDYTEAFF. The CDR3 nucleotides read TGTGCCAGTAGGAGAGATTACACTGAAGCTTTCTTT.

This rearrangement joins TRBV6-4 to TRBJ2-1; 12 positions agree with TRBD2. The CDR3 runs 20 residues. Germline loops: CDR1 MRHNA, CDR2 SNTAGT. J gave up 2 bases and V 2 bases, and 13 bases lay outside the gene matches. DNA for the CDR3: TGTGCCAGCAGTGACCCGTCGGGACTAGCGGGTTTACTTACCTACAATGAGCAGTTCTTC. Amino acid sequence: CASSDPSGLAGLLTYNEQFF.

The V gene is TRBV5-6, the J gene TRBJ1-5; 8 bases match TRBD1. The germline CDR1 and CDR2 sequences are SGHDT and YYEEEE. The CDR3 is 15 amino acids. The junction had 5 bases not matched to a gene; V was cut back by 4 bases and J by 2 bases. The CDR3 here is CASSRTGTRNQPQHF. CDR3 in DNA: TGTGCCAGCAGCCGGACAGGGACGCGCAATCAGCCCCAGCATTTT. The full variable domain, in which reference TRBV5-6 and TRBJ1-5 provide the parts outside the CDR3, is DAGVTQSPTHLIKTRGQQVTLRCSPKSGHDTVSWYQQALGQGPQFIFQYYEEEERQRGNFPDRFSGHQFPNYSSELNVNALLLGDSALYLCASSRTGTRNQPQHFGDGTRLSIL.

The chain has TRBV2 and TRBJ1-4, with 9 bases fitting TRBD1. Germline CDR1 and CDR2: SNHLY and FYNNEI. J lost 8 bases, V lost 6 bases, and 7 bases had no gene match. CDR3 size: 14 residues. The CDR3 DNA reads TGTGCCAGCAGAATTCGGGACAGGGACGAAAAACTGTTTTTT. Protein product: CASRIRDRDEKLFF.

The rearrangement links TRBV27 to TRBJ2-3; TRBD2 might be the D (5 bases). The CDR3 is made up of 15 amino acids. Germline V gene data show CDR1 as MNHEY and CDR2 as SMNVEV (reference sequence). The germline V and J ends were trimmed by 3 bases and 3 bases, with 13 bases remaining between them. The chain's CDR3 is CASSLFEGRTDTQYF. The CDR3 DNA reads as TGTGCCAGCAGTTTGTTTGAGGGTAGGACAGATACGCAGTATTTT.

The chain joins TRBV11-3 to TRBJ2-1, with D perhaps assigned TRBD1 or TRBD2 (5 bases each). The CDR3 is 17 residues long. Deletions cut 2 bases from V and 0 bases from J, with 14 bases between. The germline V gene has CDR1 SGHNT and CDR2 YENEEA. In DNA form, the CDR3 reads TGTGCCAGCAGCTTAAATGGGGGTGAAGGCTCCTACAATGAGCAGTTCTTC. This translates into CASSLNGGEGSYNEQFF. The variable domain in full, with the rest retrieved from reference TRBV11-3 and TRBJ2-1, is EAGVVQSPRYKIIEKKQPVAFWCNPISGHNTLYWYLQNLGQGPELLIRYENEEAVDDSQLPKDRFSAERLKGVDSTLKIQPAELGDSAVYLCASSLNGGEGSYNEQFFGPGTRLTVL.

This sequence joins TRBV7-4 and TRBJ2-7; TRBD2 is a possible D gene (6 bases). The CDR3 extends over 14 amino acids. Per the germline V gene, CDR1 is SGHVT and CDR2 is SQSDAQ. The CDR3 nucleotides read TGTGCTGTCCGCGCGGGGCGCGGACGGGACGAGCAGTACTTC. Encoded protein: CAVRAGRGRDEQYF. The complete variable domain, with remaining parts taken from reference TRBV7-4 and TRBJ2-7, reads GAGVSQSPRYKVAKRGRDVALRCDSISGHVTLYWYRQTLGQGSEVLTYSQSDAQRDKSGRPSGRFSAERPERSVSTLKIQRTEQGDSAVYLCAVRAGRGRDEQYFGPGTRLTVT.

This CDR3 reads CASSLDKGLAGFEQYF. The CDR3 DNA sequence: TGTGCCAGCAGCTTAGATAAGGGACTAGCGGGGTTCGAGCAGTACTTC. This chain uses TRBV11-2 with TRBJ2-7; TRBD2 agrees at 13 bases. The CDR3 extends over 16 amino acids. In germline, CDR1 is SGHAT, CDR2 FQNNGV. V lost 0 bases, J lost 6 bases, and 5 bases stayed unmatched.